Reported below is one TCR beta chain. Antigen unknown. Sequencing was performed with immunoSEQ multiplex PCR; in TCRdb, only in-frame clones are kept and a portion is missing. Seen here are tens of thousands of clones, over 70% observed once, and the top ten hold about 2.1%. This CDR3 comprises 14 residues. Germline lookup yields CDR1 LNHDA and CDR2 SQIVND (reference sequence). With 6 bases removed from V and 4 bases from J, the gap between germline ends came to 15 bases. These data are taken from a study of glioma-infiltrating T cells after dendritic cell vaccination. About the study: The vaccine used monocyte-derived dendritic cells pulsed overnight with autologous tumor lysate.

Study outcomes and limitations: Survival was not directly related to TCR clonality in these patients.

The genes are TRBV19 and TRBJ2-5; D may be TRBD2 (6 bases). Source: blood, taken before dendritic cell vaccination. This sequence was found in a human donor with glioblastoma. CDR3 nucleotide sequence: TGTGCCAGTAGGTCTCGTGGGGGGAGAGAGACCCAGTACTTC. Its protein is CASRSRGGRETQYF.